This TCR beta chain was captured by sequencing in a study of PD-1 blockade in classical Hodgkin lymphoma. The CDR3 contains 15 residues. Losses at the gene ends were 4 bases for V and 6 bases for J; bases not matched to a gene: 7. Germline assignment: CDR1 SGHNT and CDR2 YYREEE (reference sequence). Measured with immunoSEQ multiplex PCR; TCRdb has only the in-frame clones, and not every one. The sample includes about 13,000 clones, approximately 79% of them seen just once. To note about this clone: The antigen remains undetermined.

Following autologous stem cell transplantation, relapse occurred in every patient, and exposure to brentuximab vedotin varied. Findings and limits, study-wide: As was reported, newly diagnosed patients showed lower baseline TCR diversity than healthy donors did.

Source: peripheral blood mononuclear cells (PBMCs), taken at baseline. The chain uses TRBV5-4 and TRBJ2-7, with 13 bases identical to TRBD2. This receptor was identified in a human donor with classical Hodgkin lymphoma. CDR3 nucleotides: TGTGCCAGCAGCGTTTTTGGACTAGCGGGAGCCGAGCAGTACTTC. This gives the protein CASSVFGLAGAEQYF.